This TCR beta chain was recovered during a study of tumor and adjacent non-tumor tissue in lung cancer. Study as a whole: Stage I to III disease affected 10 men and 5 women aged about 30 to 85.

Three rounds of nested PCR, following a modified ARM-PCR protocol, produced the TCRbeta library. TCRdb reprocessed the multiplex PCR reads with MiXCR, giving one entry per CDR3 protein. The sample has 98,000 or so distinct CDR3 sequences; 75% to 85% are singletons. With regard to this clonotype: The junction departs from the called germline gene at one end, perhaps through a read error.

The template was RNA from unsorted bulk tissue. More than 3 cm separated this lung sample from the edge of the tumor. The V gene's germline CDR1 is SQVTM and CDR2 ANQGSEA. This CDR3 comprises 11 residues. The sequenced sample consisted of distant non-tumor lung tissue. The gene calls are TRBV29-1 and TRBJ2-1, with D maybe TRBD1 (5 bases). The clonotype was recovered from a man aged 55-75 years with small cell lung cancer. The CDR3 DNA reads TGCAGCGGGGGCAGGGCTTATGAACAGTTCTTC. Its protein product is CSGGRAYEQFF.